These 27 T cell receptor beta chains came from one sample sequenced in a study of cytomegalovirus exposure and HLA in healthy donors. PCR employed 60 Vbeta and 13 Jbeta primers. Measured with immunoSEQ multiplex PCR; TCRdb has only the in-frame clones, and not every one. The sample carries roughly 180,000 clones, less than 90% recorded once. Material: PBMCs. The receptor source for this set is a young man in good health and CMV-seronegative.

The chain recombines TRBV5-4 with TRBJ1-1, with 10 bases matching TRBD1. The V gene end was trimmed by 6 bases and the J gene end by 4 bases; junction bases not matched to a gene: 6. This CDR3 spans 14 amino acids. Germline assignment: CDR1 SGHNT and CDR2 YYREEE (reference sequence). This CDR3 is CASTTGQGGTEAFF. CDR3 bases: TGTGCCAGCACCACCGGACAGGGGGGCACTGAAGCTTTCTTT.

This clone showed up just once. The chain joins TRBV18 to TRBJ1-2, with 7 positions matching TRBD1. The CDR3 covers 15 residues. Germline CDR1 reads KGHSH; CDR2 reads LQKENI. With 3 bases clipped from V and 3 bases from J, the junction kept 7 bases outside the gene matches. The DNA of the CDR3 is TGTGCCAGCTCACCGTCCGGGACAGCCTACTATGGCTACACCTTC. Its translation: CASSPSGTAYYGYTF.

V is TRBV9 and J is TRBJ1-3, with D unclear. Trimming took 4 bases from V and 0 from J, leaving 8 bases between them. Germline-derived CDR1 and CDR2 are SGDLS and YYNGEE. CDR3 length: 14 amino acids. Here the CDR3 reads CASSLVASGNTIYF. CDR3 coding DNA: TGTGCCAGCAGCCTCGTAGCCTCTGGAAACACCATATATTTT.

The V call is TRBV7-3, the J call TRBJ2-1, with TRBD2 matching 7 bases. The J segment lost 3 bases and the V segment lost 0 bases, leaving 8 bases of the junction unmatched. The length of the CDR3 is 17 residues. Germline V lookup: CDR1 SGHTA, CDR2 FQGTGA. Written as DNA, the CDR3 is TGTGCCAGCAGCTTAACCGCAAGCGGGACCCTCTACAATGAGCAGTTCTTC. Its translation is CASSLTASGTLYNEQFF.

The CDR3 sequence: CASSRTAIQETQYF. CDR3 DNA sequence: TGTGCCAGCAGTCGAACAGCCATCCAAGAGACCCAGTACTTC. This chain uses TRBV6-1 with TRBJ2-5, with D unresolved. The V gene lost 5 bases and the J gene lost 1 base, with 11 bases spanning the gap. Germline-derived CDR1 and CDR2 are MNHNS and SASEGT. This CDR3 region has 14 residues.

The gene calls are TRBV6-1 and TRBJ2-3, with TRBD2 identical over 7 bases. This CDR3 has 14 residues. CDR1 is MNHNS, CDR2 SASEGT, per germline. Unmatched junction bases numbered 8, after V lost 8 bases and J lost 3 bases. CDR3 bases: TGTGCCAGCGAAGGGACTATGGAAACAGATACGCAGTATTTT. This codes for CASEGTMETDTQYF.

This chain joins TRBV30 and TRBJ2-3, with D uncertain. CDR1 is GTSNPN and CDR2 is SVGIG in the germline V gene (reference sequence). The CDR3 length is 13 residues. Trimming pared 5 bases from V and 4 bases from J, leaving 13 bases between. The DNA for the CDR3 is TGTGCCTGGGTCCCCCCTCCCGCAGATACGCAGTATTTT. Amino acids: CAWVPPPADTQYF.

The J gene is TRBJ2-3, the V gene TRBV27; 7 nucleotides line up with TRBD1. CDR1 MNHEY and CDR2 SMNVEV come from the germline V gene (reference sequence). There are 15 residues in the CDR3. Trimming at V came to 3 bases and at J to 3 bases, leaving 6 bases not matched to a gene. The CDR3 here is CASSFQGDKTDTQYF. CDR3 coding DNA: TGTGCCAGCAGTTTCCAGGGGGATAAGACAGATACGCAGTATTTT.

The chain is built from TRBV25-1 and TRBJ1-4; D not resolved. CDR3 length: 18 amino acids. Germline V gene sequence: CDR1 MGHDK, CDR2 SYGVNS. V was pared by 3 bases and J by 4 bases, with 21 bases between. CDR3 residues: CASSDQDSSAGLNEKLFF. DNA for the CDR3: TGTGCCAGCAGTGACCAAGATTCCTCCGCAGGCCTTAATGAAAAACTGTTTTTT.

V and J are TRBV14 and TRBJ2-2; 7 nucleotides line up with TRBD1. CDR1 and CDR2 from the germline V gene are SGHDN and FVKESK. The CDR3 has 14 residues. Trimming at V came to 6 bases and at J to 4 bases, leaving 5 bases not matched to a gene. CDR3 loop: CASSYRGGTGELFF. In DNA form, the CDR3 reads TGTGCCAGCAGTTACAGGGGCGGCACCGGGGAGCTGTTTTTT.

V is TRBV5-1 and J is TRBJ1-1, with D perhaps matching TRBD1 (5 bases). This CDR3 has 13 amino acids. Looked up from germline, CDR1 is SGHRS and CDR2 is YFSETQ. V was shortened by 6 bases and J by 1 base, with 10 bases between the two germline ends. As DNA, the CDR3 is TGCGCCAGCATGAAAGGGGAGAACACTGAAGCTTTCTTT. Translation: CASMKGENTEAFF.

The chain uses TRBV7-2 and TRBJ2-7, with TRBD2 as a possible D gene (6 bases). Germline V gives CDR1 SGHTA, CDR2 FQGNSA. Trimming took off 1 base at V and 0 bases at J, with 10 bases between the two ends. The CDR3 loop spans 15 amino acids. The CDR3 sequence: CASSLVRGTSYEQYF. In nucleotides, the CDR3 is TGTGCCAGCAGCTTAGTCCGGGGGACCTCCTACGAGCAGTACTTC. The whole variable domain, remainder taken from reference TRBV7-2 and TRBJ2-7, is GAGVSQSPSNKVTEKGKDVELRCDPISGHTALYWYRQSLGQGLEFLIYFQGNSAPDKSGLPSDRFSAERTGGSVSTLTIQRTQQEDSAVYLCASSLVRGTSYEQYFGPGTRLTVT.

The chain couples TRBV11-3 to TRBJ2-7, with 7 nucleotides matching TRBD2. This CDR3 region has 17 residues. The ends lost 5 bases at V and 3 bases at J; junction bases unmatched: 16. Germline CDR1 SGHNT, CDR2 YENEEA. The CDR3 spells CASSPPLGLAADYEQYF. The CDR3 DNA reads as TGTGCCAGCAGCCCCCCATTAGGGCTAGCGGCCGACTACGAGCAGTACTTC.

The chain joins TRBV7-3 to TRBJ2-3, with 13 bases identical to TRBD2. Losses at the gene ends were 2 bases for V and 3 bases for J; bases not matched to a gene: 2. CDR1 is SGHTA and CDR2 is FQGTGA in the germline V gene. The CDR3 consists of 16 residues. Here the CDR3 reads CASSLSTSGRTDTQYF. DNA for the CDR3: TGTGCCAGCAGCTTATCGACTAGCGGGAGGACAGATACGCAGTATTTT.

V and J are TRBV14 and TRBJ2-5; 10 bases are a match to TRBD1. The J call may be incorrect, as the DNA end agrees better with TRBJ2-7. CDR1 and CDR2 (germline): SGHDN, FVKESK. This CDR3 comprises 16 residues. The CDR3 DNA is TGTGCCAGCAGCCACAAACCGGGACAGGGGTCCTACGAGCAGTACTTC. It translates to CASSHKPGQGSYEQYF.

The chain carries TRBV2 and TRBJ2-1; 7 nucleotides agree with TRBD2. J was trimmed by 8 bases and V by 4 bases; bases with no gene match: 14. The CDR3 totals 16 residues. In germline, CDR1 is SNHLY, CDR2 FYNNEI. The CDR3 loop is CASSAWGRRGGDEQFF. CDR3 bases: TGTGCCAGCAGTGCATGGGGGAGGAGGGGAGGGGATGAGCAGTTCTTC. The full variable domain, its missing parts supplied by reference TRBV2 and TRBJ2-1, is EPEVTQTPSHQVTQMGQEVILRCVPISNHLYFYWYRQILGQKVEFLVSFYNNEISEKSEIFDDQFSVERPDGSNFTLKIRSTKLEDSAMYFCASSAWGRRGGDEQFFGPGTRLTVL.

The rearrangement joins TRBV30 to TRBJ2-1, with 7 bases matching TRBD2. CDR1 GTSNPN and CDR2 SVGIG come from the germline V gene (reference sequence). The CDR3 is made up of 14 amino acids. V was pared by 3 bases and J by 7 bases, with 9 bases of the junction left unmatched. The CDR3 nucleotides are TGTGCCTGGAGGAGGACCCTGGGGGGGAATGAGCAGTTCTTC. Protein product: CAWRRTLGGNEQFF.

The V call is TRBV4-1, the J call TRBJ2-3; possibly TRBD2 for D (6 bases). V lost 1 base and J lost 5, with 13 bases in between. The V gene's germline CDR1 is MGHRA and CDR2 YSYEKL. The length of the CDR3 is 15 residues. CDR3: CASSQGAGRGDTQYF. The CDR3 bases are TGCGCCAGCAGCCAAGGGGCAGGGCGGGGAGATACGCAGTATTTT.

The gene calls are TRBV11-2 and TRBJ1-3; 7 bases map to TRBD1. The V segment lost 5 bases and the J segment 3 bases; nucleotides outside the gene matches: 1. The CDR3 length is 13 residues. Germline V gene data show CDR1 as SGHAT and CDR2 as FQNNGV. The CDR3 DNA reads TGTGCCAGCAGCCGGGACAGTGGAAACACCATATATTTT. Amino acids: CASSRDSGNTIYF. The whole variable domain, remainder taken from reference TRBV11-2 and TRBJ1-3, is EAGVAQSPRYKIIEKRQSVAFWCNPISGHATLYWYQQILGQGPKLLIQFQNNGVVDDSQLPKDRFSAERLKGVDSTLKIQPAKLEDSAVYLCASSRDSGNTIYFGEGSWLTVV.

The chain combines TRBV21-1 with TRBJ2-2; the table's D call, TRBD2, was not checked against the DNA. TRBV21-1 is a documented pseudogene. The CDR3 is 15 amino acids. The CDR3 nucleotides are TGTGCCAGCGGCCCTGGGACTTCGGACACCGGGGAGCTGTTTTTT. Protein: CASGPGTSDTGELFF.

The V gene is TRBV18, the J gene TRBJ2-7; TRBD1 matches 7 bases. CDR3 length: 14 residues. The V gene's germline CDR1 is KGHSH and CDR2 LQKENI. V lost 5 bases, J lost 3 bases, and 7 bases stayed unmatched. CDR3 region: CASSDRVSRYEQYF. CDR3 DNA: TGTGCCAGCTCAGACAGGGTTTCTCGCTACGAGCAGTACTTC.

The chain couples TRBV4-1 to TRBJ2-5, with D possibly being TRBD2 (6 bases). The CDR3 runs to 15 residues. Looked up from germline, CDR1 is MGHRA and CDR2 is YSYEKL. V was trimmed by 3 bases and J by 5 bases, leaving 16 bases between them. Here the CDR3 reads CASSQAGTPLETQYF. The CDR3 DNA is TGCGCCAGCAGCCAGGCCGGGACTCCCTTGGAGACCCAGTACTTC.

The chain couples TRBV30 to TRBJ2-5, with D unclear. Germline V gives CDR1 GTSNPN, CDR2 SVGIG (reference sequence). V shed 2 bases and J shed 1 base, with 8 bases lying between them. The CDR3 loop spans 13 amino acids. CDR3 loop: CAWSLDFQETQYF. The CDR3 DNA follows: TGTGCCTGGAGTCTAGACTTCCAAGAGACCCAGTACTTC.

Turning to this clone: The junction departs from the called germline gene at one end, perhaps through a read error. CDR3 in amino acids: CSSSRTSGVSSYEQYF. In nucleotides, the CDR3 is TGTTCCAGCAGCAGAACTAGCGGAGTGAGCTCCTACGAGCAGTACTTC. The chain is built from TRBV7-9 and TRBJ2-7; TRBD2 matches 8 bases. The V gene's germline CDR1 is SEHNR and CDR2 FQNEAQ (reference sequence). The CDR3 loop spans 16 amino acids.

The chain combines TRBV9 with TRBJ2-3, with 9 bases aligning to TRBD2. J was trimmed by 0 bases and V by 3 bases; bases with no gene match: 5. Germline V lookup: CDR1 SGDLS, CDR2 YYNGEE. The CDR3 runs to 16 residues. The CDR3 loop is CASSEGTSLSTDTQYF. CDR3 sequence (DNA): TGTGCCAGCAGCGAGGGGACTAGCTTAAGCACAGATACGCAGTATTTT.

The genes are TRBV5-1 and TRBJ2-7; 7 bases fit TRBD2. Germline V gene lookup returns CDR1 SGHRS and CDR2 YFSETQ. V lost 4 bases, J lost 1 base, and 8 bases stayed unmatched. CDR3 length equals 15 residues. CDR3 sequence reads: CASSVQRDGSYEQYF. The CDR3 DNA reads TGCGCCAGCAGCGTACAGCGGGATGGTTCCTACGAGCAGTACTTC.

The V gene is TRBV5-3, the J gene TRBJ1-5; 12 nucleotides line up with TRBD1. TRBV5-3 is noted as an ORF with a role that remains uncertain. This CDR3 has 20 amino acids. The J segment lost 0 bases and the V segment lost 1 base, leaving 11 bases of the junction unmatched. CDR3 bases: TGTGCCAGAAGCTTGTTACGGGACAGGGGGCATCCCGATAGCAATCAGCCCCAGCATTTT. Its protein product is CARSLLRDRGHPDSNQPQHF.